This TCR beta chain was sequenced for a study of T cell clonotyping in hematopoietic cell transplantation. This CDR3 is built from 14 residues. V gave up 3 bases and J gave up 7 bases; unmatched junction bases: 8. Germline values: CDR1 GTSNPN, CDR2 SVGIG (reference sequence). Sequencing used immunoSEQ multiplex PCR; TCRdb keeps in-frame clones, though not all of them. This table holds 4,500 to 5,500 clones, approximately 96% found once. The chain recombines TRBV30 with TRBJ2-1, with 8 nucleotides matching TRBD2. The receptor's source is a male patient aged 35-50 years who had an allogeneic stem cell transplant from a related donor, so the T cells may come from the graft donor. Some clones in this sample may be carry-over from other donors' samples. Sequences were derived from PBMCs, sampled 100 days after allogeneic stem cell transplant. The CDR3 region is CAWRRGGAQNEQFF. In DNA form, the CDR3 reads TGTGCCTGGAGACGGGGGGGGGCTCAAAATGAGCAGTTCTTC.